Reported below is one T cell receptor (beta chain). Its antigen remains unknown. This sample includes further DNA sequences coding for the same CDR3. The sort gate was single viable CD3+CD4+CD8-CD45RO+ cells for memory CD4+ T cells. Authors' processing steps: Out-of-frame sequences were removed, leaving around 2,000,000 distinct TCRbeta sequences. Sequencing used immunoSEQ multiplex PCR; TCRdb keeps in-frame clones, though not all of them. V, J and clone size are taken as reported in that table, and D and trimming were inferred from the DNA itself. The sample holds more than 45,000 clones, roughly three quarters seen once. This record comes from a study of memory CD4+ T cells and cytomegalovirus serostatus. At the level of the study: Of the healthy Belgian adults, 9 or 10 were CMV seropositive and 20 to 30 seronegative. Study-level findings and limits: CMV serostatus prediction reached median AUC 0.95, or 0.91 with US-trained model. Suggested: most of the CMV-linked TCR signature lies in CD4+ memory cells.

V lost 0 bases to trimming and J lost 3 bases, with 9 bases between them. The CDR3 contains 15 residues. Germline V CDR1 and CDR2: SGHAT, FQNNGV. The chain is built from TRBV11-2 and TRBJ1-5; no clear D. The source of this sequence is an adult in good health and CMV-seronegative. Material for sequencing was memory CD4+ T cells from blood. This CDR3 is CASSLDPGFNQPQHF. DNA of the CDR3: TGTGCCAGCAGCTTAGACCCGGGGTTCAATCAGCCCCAGCATTTT.